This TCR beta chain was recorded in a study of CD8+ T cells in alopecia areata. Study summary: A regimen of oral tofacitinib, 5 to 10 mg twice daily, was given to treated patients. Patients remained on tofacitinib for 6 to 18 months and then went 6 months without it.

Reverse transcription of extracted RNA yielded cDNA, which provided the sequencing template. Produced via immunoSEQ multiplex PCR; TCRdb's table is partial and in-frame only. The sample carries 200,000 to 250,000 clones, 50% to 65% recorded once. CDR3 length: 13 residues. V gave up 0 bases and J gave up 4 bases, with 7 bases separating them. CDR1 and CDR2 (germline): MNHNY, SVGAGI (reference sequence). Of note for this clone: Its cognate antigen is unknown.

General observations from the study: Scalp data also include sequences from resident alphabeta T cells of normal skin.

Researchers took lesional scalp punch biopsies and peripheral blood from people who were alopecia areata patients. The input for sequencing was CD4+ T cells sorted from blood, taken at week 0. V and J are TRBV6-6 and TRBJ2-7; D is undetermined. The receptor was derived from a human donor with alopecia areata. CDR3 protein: CASSYSRIYEQYF. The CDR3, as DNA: TGTGCCAGCAGTTACTCGAGAATATACGAGCAGTACTTC.